The clone carrying this T cell receptor (beta chain) occurred once. The data are from a study of blood T cell repertoires in COVID-19. Clones were sequenced by immunoSEQ multiplex PCR, and TCRdb holds only the in-frame ones, with some missing. The sample gives 350,000 to 400,000 clones, roughly nine tenths of which show up once; around 1% is in the top ten. CDR1 SGHNT and CDR2 YENEEA come from the germline V gene. Unmatched junction bases numbered 5, after V lost 4 bases and J lost 8 bases. The CDR3 covers 16 residues. The sequence was collected from a man younger than 35 who had recovered from COVID-19. Sequencing was done on a sample of PBMCs or T cells enriched from blood (not recorded which). The chain combines TRBV11-3 with TRBJ2-1; 16 nucleotides line up with TRBD2. The CDR3 sequence: CASSSGTSGRGYEQFF. For the CDR3, the DNA is TGTGCCAGCAGCTCCGGGACTAGCGGGAGGGGTTATGAGCAGTTCTTC.